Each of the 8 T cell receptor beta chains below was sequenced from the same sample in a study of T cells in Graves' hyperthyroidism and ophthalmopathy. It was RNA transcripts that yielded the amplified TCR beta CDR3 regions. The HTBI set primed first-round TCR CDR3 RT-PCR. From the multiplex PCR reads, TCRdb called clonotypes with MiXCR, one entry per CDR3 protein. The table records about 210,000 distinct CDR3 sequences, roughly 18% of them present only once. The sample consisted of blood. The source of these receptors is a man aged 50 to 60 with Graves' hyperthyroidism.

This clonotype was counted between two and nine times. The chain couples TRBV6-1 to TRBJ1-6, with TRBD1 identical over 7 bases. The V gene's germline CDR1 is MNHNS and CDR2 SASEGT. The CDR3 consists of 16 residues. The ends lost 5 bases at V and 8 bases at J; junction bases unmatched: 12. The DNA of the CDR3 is TGTGCCAGCAGTCCTCTCGACAGGGTTTCAGATTCACCCCTCCACTTT. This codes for CASSPLDRVSDSPLHF.

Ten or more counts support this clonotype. The CDR3 protein is CATSDPRLAGGPPETQYF. CDR3 in DNA: TGTGCCACCAGTGATCCGAGACTAGCGGGAGGGCCGCCAGAGACCCAGTACTTC. This chain joins TRBV24-1 and TRBJ2-5; TRBD2 agrees at 14 bases. The CDR3 sequence is 18 residues long. Germline CDR1 is KGHDR and CDR2 is SFDVKD. The V and J ends lost 3 bases and 4 bases, in that order; junction bases with no gene match: 9.

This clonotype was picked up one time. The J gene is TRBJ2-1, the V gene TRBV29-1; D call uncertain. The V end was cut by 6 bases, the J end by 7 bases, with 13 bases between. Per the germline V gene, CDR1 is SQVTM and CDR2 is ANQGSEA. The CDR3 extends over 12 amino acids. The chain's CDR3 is CSVPAHGNEQFF. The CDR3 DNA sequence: TGCAGCGTCCCCGCCCACGGGAATGAGCAGTTCTTC.

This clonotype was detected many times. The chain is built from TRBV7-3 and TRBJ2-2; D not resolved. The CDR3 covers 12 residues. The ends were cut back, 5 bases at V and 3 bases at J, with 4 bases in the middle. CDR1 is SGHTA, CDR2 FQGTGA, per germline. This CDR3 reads CASSEYTGELFF. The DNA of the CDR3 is TGTGCCAGCAGCGAATACACCGGGGAGCTGTTTTTT.

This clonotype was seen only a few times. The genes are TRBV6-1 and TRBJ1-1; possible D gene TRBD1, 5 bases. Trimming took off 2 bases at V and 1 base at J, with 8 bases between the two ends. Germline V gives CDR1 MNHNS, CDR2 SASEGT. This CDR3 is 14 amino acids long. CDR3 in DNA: TGTGCCAGCAGTGAACAGGGTTGGAACACTGAAGCTTTCTTT. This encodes CASSEQGWNTEAFF.

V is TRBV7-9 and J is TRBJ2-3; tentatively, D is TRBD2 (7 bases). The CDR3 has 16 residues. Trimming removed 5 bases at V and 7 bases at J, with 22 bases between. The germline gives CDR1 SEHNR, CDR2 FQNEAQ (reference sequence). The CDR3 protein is CASSRGGGGPWNTQYF. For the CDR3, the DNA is TGTGCCAGCAGCCGGGGAGGGGGAGGGCCCTGGAATACGCAGTATTTT.

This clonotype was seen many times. The CDR3 DNA reads TGTGCCACGGCTAGCCGCTCCTACAATGAGCAGTTCTTC. Translation gives CATASRSYNEQFF. The chain recombines TRBV6-1 with TRBJ2-1; possibly TRBD2 for D (5 bases). Germline V gives CDR1 MNHNS, CDR2 SASEGT. This CDR3 spans 13 amino acids. V was clipped by 10 bases and J by 0 bases, with 10 bases between them.

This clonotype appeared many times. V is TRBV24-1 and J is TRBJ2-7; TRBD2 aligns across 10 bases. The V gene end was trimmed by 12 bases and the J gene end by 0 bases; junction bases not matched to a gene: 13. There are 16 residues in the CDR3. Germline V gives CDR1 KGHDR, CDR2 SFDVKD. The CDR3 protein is CAPHTGLAVLSYEQYF. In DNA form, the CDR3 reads TGTGCCCCCCATACCGGACTAGCGGTTCTCTCCTACGAGCAGTACTTC.